This record concerns one TCR beta chain sequence. The antigen is undetermined. The stimulus was an HIV-1 Gag 15-mer peptide pool, approximately 0.93 ug/peptide/mL. Sorting of responding CD4+ T cells relied on upregulated CD40 ligand together with CD69. The entry originates in a study of persistence of HIV-infected CD4 T cells. This was the immunoSEQ version 4 assay in survey mode. Clones were read by immunoSEQ multiplex PCR, and TCRdb kept only the in-frame ones, dropping some. The top ten hold approximately 1.5% of the sample, which has under 40,000 clones, less than 75% seen once. CDR1 SGHRS and CDR2 YFSETQ come from the germline V gene. V was pared by 0 bases and J by 4 bases, with 7 bases of the junction left unmatched. The CDR3 contains 17 residues.

The chain couples TRBV5-1 to TRBJ2-1; 10 bases line up with TRBD2. This clonotype originated in an adult man with HIV who was CMV-seropositive. The sample here was CD4+ T cells sorted from PBMCs after roughly 18-hour stimulation, taken from a patient who received antiretroviral therapy. DNA of the CDR3: TGCGCCAGCAGCTTGGATCAGCGGGGGGGCAGGTACAATGAGCAGTTCTTC. Its translation is CASSLDQRGGRYNEQFF.